What follows are 29 T cell receptor beta chains derived from one specimen sequenced in a study of tumor and adjacent non-tumor tissue in lung cancer. The template was RNA from unsorted bulk tissue. TCRbeta libraries were built with three rounds of nested PCR, modified from ARM-PCR. TCRdb re-called the multiplex PCR reads through MiXCR, storing one row per CDR3 protein. Among around 66,000 distinct CDR3 sequences, 60% to 75% were seen once, and the ten largest hold about 28%. Sequencing input: lung tumor tissue. The receptor set was obtained from a man in his fifties or sixties with non-small cell lung cancer.

With respect to this clonotype: A much larger clone differs from this one at a single base, so this may be a read error. The CDR3 is CASSGGHNQPQHF. CDR3 nucleotide sequence: TGTGCCAGCAGTGGAGGTCACAATCAGCCCCAGCATTTT. The chain is built from TRBV6-1 and TRBJ1-5; D gene ambiguous. Germline V lookup: CDR1 MNHNS, CDR2 SASEGT. The CDR3 contains 13 residues. V lost 4 bases and J 3 bases, leaving 7 bases between the germline ends.

The V call is TRBV7-9, the J call TRBJ1-2; D uncertain. Germline loops: CDR1 SEHNR, CDR2 FQNEAQ (reference sequence). The CDR3 contains 13 residues. V lost 1 base, J lost 3 bases, and 6 bases lay in between. CDR3 nucleotide sequence: TGTGCCAGCAGCTTAGAAGGAGACTATGGCTACACCTTC. This sequence encodes CASSLEGDYGYTF. The full variable domain, in which reference TRBV7-9 and TRBJ1-2 provide the parts outside the CDR3, is DTGVSQNPRHKITKRGQNVTFRCDPISEHNRLYWYRQTLGQGPEFLTYFQNEAQLEKSRLLSDRFSAERPKGSFSTLEIQRTEQGDSAMYLCASSLEGDYGYTFGSGTRLTVV.

This clonotype has a handful of counts. A much larger clone differs by one base, so this may be a read error. A read error is likely, as this CDR3 ends without the conserved phenylalanine or tryptophan. The V and J genes are TRBV20-1 and TRBJ2-5; a weak D match, TRBD2 (6 bases). The germline V and J ends were trimmed by 1 base and 7 bases, with 19 bases remaining between them. The CDR3 runs 15 residues. Germline CDR1 is DFQATT and CDR2 is SNEGSKA (reference sequence). CDR3 in DNA: TGCAGTGCTAGAGGGGGACGAGAGTCCGGGAGGACCCAGTACCTC. It translates to CSARGGRESGRTQYL.

As regards this clonotype: One end of the junction fails to match germline, which may point to a read error. CDR3 sequence reads: CANSPTGALSGYTF. The CDR3, as DNA: TGTGCCAACAGCCCGACAGGGGCCCTTAGTGGCTACACCTTC. The chain joins TRBV7-9 to TRBJ1-2; 8 bases agree with TRBD1. The CDR3 totals 14 residues. Germline CDR1 is SEHNR and CDR2 is FQNEAQ (reference sequence).

Notes on this clonotype: In this CDR3 the conserved last residue, phenylalanine or tryptophan, is missing, so a read error is likely. The chain links TRBV28 to TRBJ1-1, with D possibly being TRBD1 (5 bases). The germline V gene encodes CDR1 MDHEN and CDR2 SYDVKM. Trimming cost V 6 bases and J 1 base, with 15 bases left between them. There are 15 residues in the CDR3. The CDR3 protein is CASRPLQEPNTEAFS. DNA for the CDR3: TGTGCCAGCAGGCCTCTACAGGAACCGAACACTGAAGCTTTCTCT.

Points on this clonotype: Sequence at one end of the junction differs from germline and may be a read error. The chain is built from TRBV6-6 and TRBJ1-5; 7 bases are a match to TRBD1. The CDR3 totals 13 residues. The germline gives CDR1 MNHNY, CDR2 SVGAGI (reference sequence). In nucleotides, the CDR3 is TGTGACAGCAGTTCCCAGGGGGACCAGCCCCAGCATTTT. Translation: CDSSSQGDQPQHF.

This clonotype has ten or more counts. V and J are TRBV10-3 and TRBJ1-6; perhaps TRBD1 as D (5 bases). This CDR3 region has 14 residues. Deletions cut 0 bases from V and 10 bases from J, with 10 bases between. CDR1 ENHRY and CDR2 SYGVKD come from the germline V gene. In DNA form, the CDR3 reads TGTGCCATCAGTGAGTCCTGGGGGGAGTCACCCCTCCACTTT. It is translated as CAISESWGESPLHF.

The chain has TRBV5-1 and TRBJ2-7, with D perhaps matching TRBD1 (6 bases). This CDR3 region has 16 residues. With 7 bases removed from V and 0 bases from J, the gap between germline ends came to 20 bases. CDR1 and CDR2 (germline): SGHRS, YFSETQ. In DNA, the CDR3 is TGCGCCAGCGGCTACTCCGGGACACCGGGCTCCTACGAGCAGTACTTC. Protein product: CASGYSGTPGSYEQYF. Based on the CDR3 plus reference TRBV5-1 and TRBJ2-7, the full variable domain is KAGVTQTPRYLIKTRGQQVTLSCSPISGHRSVSWYQQTPGQGLQFLFEYFSETQRNKGNFPGRFSGRQFSNSRSEMNVSTLELGDSALYLCASGYSGTPGSYEQYFGPGTRLTVT.

Comment on this clonotype: An end of the junction differs from the germline gene, which may be a read error. This chain joins TRBV29-1 and TRBJ2-7; 8 nucleotides match TRBD2. The CDR3 totals 15 residues. Germline V gives CDR1 SQVTM, CDR2 ANQGSEA. CDR3 loop: CSVKGDFGTSYEQYF. In nucleotides, the CDR3 is TGTAGCGTTAAAGGGGATTTTGGGACTAGTTACGAGCAGTACTTC.

About this clonotype itself: A much more abundant neighbour one base away suggests this may be a read error. The CDR3 sequence is CASNSDAGPSNQPQHF. The CDR3 DNA sequence: TGTGCCAGCAACTCCGACGCGGGCCCGAGCAATCAGCCCCAGCATTTT. The chain is built from TRBV5-4 and TRBJ1-5; D is uncertain. V lost 6 bases and J lost 1, with 17 bases in between. Germline assignment: CDR1 SGHNT and CDR2 YYREEE (reference sequence). The CDR3 runs 16 residues. The variable domain in full, completed from reference TRBV5-4 and TRBJ1-5, reads ETGVTQSPTHLIKTRGQQVTLRCSSQSGHNTVSWYQQALGQGPQFIFQYYREEENGRGNFPPRFSGLQFPNYSSELNVNALELDDSALYLCASNSDAGPSNQPQHFGDGTRLSIL.

In its sample, this clonotype ranks as medium-sized (0.01 to 0.1%). V and J are TRBV20-1 and TRBJ2-1; TRBD2 agrees at 10 bases. Trimming cost V 6 bases and J 7 bases; bases outside gene matches: 6. The CDR3 is made up of 13 amino acids. The germline CDR1 and CDR2 sequences are DFQATT and SNEGSKA (reference sequence). The CDR3 DNA sequence: TGCAGTGCCCCCGGGACTAGCGTAAATGAGCAGTTCTTC. This gives the protein CSAPGTSVNEQFF.

The chain combines TRBV6-1 with TRBJ1-5; D not certain. Trimming shortened V by 4 bases and J by 0 bases, and 19 bases separated the two germline ends. Germline V gene data show CDR1 as MNHNS and CDR2 as SASEGT. The CDR3 contains 18 residues. Here the CDR3 reads CASSGLGIQTISNQPQHF. Here the CDR3 DNA reads TGTGCCAGCAGTGGATTGGGAATTCAAACCATTAGCAATCAGCCCCAGCATTTT.

A remark on this clonotype: The CDR3 carries no conserved terminal phenylalanine or tryptophan, so it likely arises from a read error. The CDR3 DNA follows: TGTGCCAGCAGCTTAAAACCCGGGGCACGTGCTTTCCTT. Translating gives CASSLKPGARAFL. The V gene is TRBV11-1, the J gene TRBJ1-1; D may be TRBD1 (5 bases). CDR3 size: 13 residues. Between the trimmed V and J ends, which lost 2 bases and 11 bases, there was a span of 15 bases. Germline CDR1 reads SGHAT; CDR2 reads FQDESV (reference sequence).

Regarding this clonotype: One junction end does not reproduce the germline sequence, and a read error may be involved. The chain couples TRBV20-1 to TRBJ2-3, with 8 positions matching TRBD2. The CDR3 covers 16 residues. Germline CDR1 reads DFQATT; CDR2 reads SNEGSKA (reference sequence). The chain's CDR3 is CSASGVTSGGTHTQYF. In nucleotides, the CDR3 is TGCAGTGCAAGCGGCGTAACTAGCGGAGGCACACATACGCAGTATTTT.

As for this clonotype: A junction boundary mismatches the germline segment, possibly from a read error. This sequence joins TRBV20-1 and TRBJ1-3; D possibly corresponds to TRBD1 (6 bases). Germline V CDR1 and CDR2: DFQATT, SNEGSKA (reference sequence). The CDR3 covers 13 residues. This chain's CDR3 is CSDMGHGGNTIYF. The CDR3 region has the DNA TGCAGTGATATGGGACACGGCGGAAACACAATATATTTT.

Points on this clonotype: The junction shows a germline mismatch at one end, possibly a read error. The rearrangement links TRBV29-1 to TRBJ2-1; tentatively, D is TRBD1 or TRBD2 (5 bases each). Germline V lookup: CDR1 SQVTM, CDR2 ANQGSEA. The CDR3 sequence is 16 residues long. Written as DNA, the CDR3 is TGCAGCGTTGTCCTCTGGGGGTCGGTGGGACGGAATGAGCGGCTCTTC. This sequence encodes CSVVLWGSVGRNERLF.

The chain employs TRBV6-5 and TRBJ1-1, with TRBD1 as a possible D gene (6 bases). Germline CDR1 is MNHEY and CDR2 is SVGAGI. The CDR3 contains 14 residues. V gave up 4 bases and J gave up 1 base, with 10 bases separating them. The CDR3 nucleotides are TGTGCCAGCAGTTGCAGGGGTCGGAACACTGAAGCTTTCTTT. Translation gives CASSCRGRNTEAFF.

A word on this clonotype: At one boundary the junction diverges from the germline segment, which might be a read error. The genes are TRBV20-1 and TRBJ1-1; D perhaps matches TRBD1 (5 bases). The V gene's germline CDR1 is DFQATT and CDR2 SNEGSKA (reference sequence). The CDR3 totals 13 residues. CDR3 in amino acids: CNARLTERFGAFF. In DNA, the CDR3 is TGCAATGCTAGATTGACAGAGAGATTTGGAGCTTTCTTT.

A word on this clonotype: It is likely a read error, because the conserved phenylalanine at the end of the CDR3 is missing. The J gene is TRBJ2-7, the V gene TRBV20-1; D is perhaps TRBD2 (6 bases). Germline V CDR1 and CDR2: DFQATT, SNEGSKA (reference sequence). The CDR3 has 14 amino acids. The V and J ends lost 6 bases and 4 bases respectively, with 19 bases between them. The CDR3 DNA is TGCAGTGCGGCCGGGACTGGGGTTTTATACGAGCAGTACTTG. Translation: CSAAGTGVLYEQYL.

Notes on this clonotype: A junction boundary mismatches the germline segment, possibly from a read error. The chain carries TRBV20-1 and TRBJ2-3, with a possible D match to TRBD2 (5 bases). The CDR3 runs 16 residues. Germline loops: CDR1 DFQATT, CDR2 SNEGSKA (reference sequence). The CDR3, as DNA: TGCAGTACTAGAGATCCAGTCACGGGTGGCACAGATAAGCAGTATTTT. This encodes CSTRDPVTGGTDKQYF.

Points on this clonotype: Given the absence of the conserved phenylalanine or tryptophan at the CDR3 end, a read error is likely. The CDR3 bases are TGCAGTGCTATAAGCGGGAGGGGGGCAGATACGCAGCATTCT. This sequence encodes CSAISGRGADTQHS. J is TRBJ2-3 and V is TRBV20-1; D possibly corresponds to TRBD1 (6 bases). Gene TRBJ1-5 matches the end of the DNA better, so the J call may be wrong. This CDR3 comprises 14 residues. Germline V gene lookup returns CDR1 DFQATT and CDR2 SNEGSKA (reference sequence).

Of note for this clonotype: One junction end disagrees with the germline gene, perhaps due to a read error. V and J are TRBV6-5 and TRBJ2-7; tentatively, D is TRBD1 or TRBD2 (5 bases each). The CDR3 runs to 13 residues. Per the germline V gene, CDR1 is MNHEY and CDR2 is SVGAGI. The CDR3 loop is CATRTLGSYGQYF. The DNA of the CDR3 is TGTGCCACCAGGACACTAGGTTCCTACGGGCAGTACTTC.

Comment on this clonotype: One end of the junction varies from germline; a read error may be responsible. The CDR3, as DNA: TGTGCCAGCAGCTCCAGGCTAGCAGATAGCATAGATATGCAGTATTTT. Translating gives CASSSRLADSIDMQYF. The chain links TRBV11-3 to TRBJ2-3; possible D gene TRBD2, 5 bases. This CDR3 spans 16 amino acids. Germline V gene lookup returns CDR1 SGHNT and CDR2 YENEEA. The full variable domain, with the rest looked up from reference TRBV11-3 and TRBJ2-3, is EAGVVQSPRYKIIEKKQPVAFWCNPISGHNTLYWYLQNLGQGPELLIRYENEEAVDDSQLPKDRFSAERLKGVDSTLKIQPAELGDSAVYLCASSSRLADSIDMQYFGPGTRLTVL.

This chain connects TRBV7-9 to TRBJ2-5, with D possibly TRBD2 on 6 matching bases. The length of the CDR3 is 14 residues. CDR1 and CDR2 (germline): SEHNR, FQNEAQ (reference sequence). V was trimmed by 1 base and J by 2 bases, leaving 8 bases between them. The CDR3 protein is CASSLGTKQETQYF. Here the CDR3 DNA reads TGTGCCAGCAGCTTAGGGACTAAACAAGAGACCCAGTACTTC.

This clonotype was seen a handful of times. Possible read error: a much larger clone is one base away. The J gene is TRBJ1-6, the V gene TRBV6-1; D is possibly TRBD1 (5 bases). Per germline, CDR1 MNHNS and CDR2 SASEGT. This CDR3 has 12 amino acids. The CDR3 bases are TGTGCCAGCAGTGTGGGGGATTCACCCCTCAACTTT. Protein product: CASSVGDSPLNF.

Regarding this clonotype: A read error may be the cause here, since a much bigger clone is one base away. This rearrangement joins TRBV6-1 to TRBJ1-4; D is undetermined. V gave up 6 bases and J gave up 7 bases, with 21 bases separating them. The germline V gene encodes CDR1 MNHNS and CDR2 SASEGT. The CDR3 has 16 residues. The CDR3 protein is CASSGPLTVASEKLFF. The DNA of the CDR3 is TGTGCCAGCAGCGGCCCGCTAACAGTGGCTTCTGAAAAACTGTTTTTT.

For this clonotype: The junction departs from the called germline gene at one end, perhaps through a read error. The chain couples TRBV20-1 to TRBJ1-1, with D hard to call. Germline CDR1 and CDR2: DFQATT and SNEGSKA (reference sequence). The CDR3 totals 11 residues. CDR3 DNA sequence: TGCAGTGCCAGAGGCCAGCAAGAAGCTTTCTTT. It yields the protein CSARGQQEAFF.

The rearrangement joins TRBV11-1 to TRBJ1-5, with D unclear. Germline CDR1 SGHAT, CDR2 FQDESV (reference sequence). The CDR3 is 13 residues long. V gave up 3 bases and J gave up 3 bases, with 6 bases separating them. CDR3: CASSFGNNQPQHF. The CDR3, as DNA: TGTGCCAGCAGCTTCGGTAACAATCAGCCCCAGCATTTT.

Note on this clonotype: A clone one base away is much larger, so this may be a read error. The chain uses TRBV20-1 and TRBJ2-7; D is uncertain. The germline CDR1 and CDR2 sequences are DFQATT and SNEGSKA (reference sequence). There are 10 residues in the CDR3. As DNA, the CDR3 is TGCAGTGCTGCCCTAAACGAGCAGCACTTC. The encoded protein is CSAALNEQHF.